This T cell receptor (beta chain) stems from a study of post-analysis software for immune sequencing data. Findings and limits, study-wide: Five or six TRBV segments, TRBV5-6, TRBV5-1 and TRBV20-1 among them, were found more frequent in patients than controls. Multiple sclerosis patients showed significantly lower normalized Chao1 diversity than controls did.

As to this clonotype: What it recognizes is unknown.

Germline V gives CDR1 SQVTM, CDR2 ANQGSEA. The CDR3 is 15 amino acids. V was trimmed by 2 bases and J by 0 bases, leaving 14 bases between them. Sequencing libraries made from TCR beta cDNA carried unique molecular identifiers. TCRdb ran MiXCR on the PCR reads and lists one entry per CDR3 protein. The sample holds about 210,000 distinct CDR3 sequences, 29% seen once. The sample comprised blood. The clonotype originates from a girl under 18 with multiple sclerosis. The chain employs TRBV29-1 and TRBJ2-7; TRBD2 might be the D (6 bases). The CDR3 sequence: CSVEKGGESSYEQYF. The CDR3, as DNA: TGCAGCGTTGAAAAGGGCGGGGAGAGCTCCTACGAGCAGTACTTC.